These T cell receptor beta chains were read from a single sample in a study of OX40 agonist ivuxolimab in advanced cancers. The repertoire was sequenced with immunoSEQ multiplex PCR; TCRdb's copy has only in-frame clones and lacks some. The table records some 70,000 clones, nearly 90% of them present only once. This sample comprised CD4+ or CD8+ T cells sorted from blood, obtained in a trial of the OX40 agonist ivuxolimab. These receptor sequences come from an adult with an advanced solid tumor such as melanoma, head and neck, liver or kidney cancer. Each CDR3 is given with its conserved first and last residue. The order of the fields is V gene, clone size, J gene, D gene, CDR3 DNA, CDR3 protein. The D gene is left open where the match is weak. Clone size is not always given. Where it is, it says once, few, many or a class for expanded clones.

TRBV15	few	TRBJ1-2	-	TGTGCCACCAGCAGAGAAGGTGGGACCTATGGCTACACCTTC	CATSREGGTYGYTF
TRBV5-4	-	TRBJ2-7	-	TGTGCCAGCAGCCACACCGGGGGGACATATTACGAGCAGTACTTC	CASSHTGGTYYEQYF
TRBV30	-	TRBJ1-2	TRBD1	TGTGCCTGGAGTGTAGGGGGCCATGGCTACACCTTC	CAWSVGGHGYTF
TRBV29-1	-	TRBJ1-2	-	TGCAGCGTTGATCGGACTTCATTTATATATGGCTACACCTTC	CSVDRTSFIYGYTF
TRBV10-2	-	TRBJ2-2	TRBD1	TGCGCCAGCAGGGGACAGGGGAGGCCCGGGGAGCTGTTTTTT	CASRGQGRPGELFF
TRBV19	-	TRBJ1-1	TRBD1	TGTGCCAGTAGTATAATCTCAGGGGGAATGACGGAAGCTTTCTTT	CASSIISGGMTEAFF
TRBV18	few	TRBJ2-1	-	TGTGCCAGCTCACCAAGCAGCTACAATGAGCAGTTCTTC	CASSPSSYNEQFF
TRBV5-1	-	TRBJ1-5	-	TGCGCCAGACGTCGGGGGCCGCCCCAGCATTTT	CARRRGPPQHF
TRBV29-1	few	TRBJ2-7	TRBD2	TGCAGCGTTGGAACTAGCGTGAACTACGAGCAGTACTTC	CSVGTSVNYEQYF
TRBV11-2	-	TRBJ1-5	-	TGTGCCAGCAGCTTAGCGGGCAATCAGCCCCAGCATTTT	CASSLAGNQPQHF
TRBV5-5	-	TRBJ1-1	-	TGTGCCAGCAGCTTATTCGGTCAACTCAACACTGAAGCTTTCTTT	CASSLFGQLNTEAFF
TRBV9	-	TRBJ2-2	TRBD2	TGTGCCAGCAGCATCGGACTAGCGGGAAGGGCCGGGGAGCTGTTTTTT	CASSIGLAGRAGELFF
TRBV18	-	TRBJ1-1	-	TGTGCCAGCTCACCGTCGGGGAACACTGAAGCTTTCTTT	CASSPSGNTEAFF
TRBV19	-	TRBJ2-5	TRBD2	TGTGCCAGTGACGGGGCTACTAGCGGGGACGAGACCCAGTACTTC	CASDGATSGDETQYF
TRBV19	-	TRBJ1-2	-	TGTGCCACCCGACAGGACTATGGCTACACCTTC	CATRQDYGYTF
TRBV19	-	TRBJ2-1	-	TGTGCCAGTAGGGGGCGCTTAGGGGGTTCCTACAATGAGCAGTTCTTC	CASRGRLGGSYNEQFF
TRBV7-9	-	TRBJ1-1	-	TGTGCCAGCAGCTCCGGACAAGCGAACACTGAAGCTTTCTTT	CASSSGQANTEAFF
TRBV5-6	once	TRBJ2-1	-	TGTGCCAGCAGCCCAACGACAGGACTAAGATACAATGAGCAGTTCTTC	CASSPTTGLRYNEQFF
TRBV28	-	TRBJ2-3	-	TGTGCCAGCAGTCCCCAGATAGCTGCAGATACGCAGTATTTT	CASSPQIAADTQYF
TRBV27	once	TRBJ2-2	TRBD2	TGTGCCAGCAGTCTTAGCGGGGGGGCATTAACCGGGGAGCTGTTTTTT	CASSLSGGALTGELFF
TRBV11-2	-	TRBJ2-7	TRBD2	TGTGCCAGCAGCTTAGAGAGCGGGGGACCCTACGAGCAGTACTTC	CASSLESGGPYEQYF
TRBV7-9	-	TRBJ1-2	TRBD1	TGTGCCAGCAGAGTGGGAGCGGGACAGGGCAAAGCTAACTATGGCTACACCTTC	CASRVGAGQGKANYGYTF
TRBV7-9	-	TRBJ1-4	-	TGTGCCAGCAGCCCCCGGGGGACGGAAAAACTGTTTTTT	CASSPRGTEKLFF
TRBV19	few	TRBJ1-6	-	TGTGCCAGTAGTATAGCCGCGGATTATGGTTCACCCCTCCACTTT	CASSIAADYGSPLHF
TRBV18	few	TRBJ1-4	-	TGTGCCAGCTCACCGGATGTGCGACAGGTTAATGAAAAACTGTTTTTT	CASSPDVRQVNEKLFF
TRBV19	-	TRBJ1-1	-	TGTGCCAGTAGTGAAAGACAATCGAGGGGCACTGAAGCTTTCTTT	CASSERQSRGTEAFF
TRBV5-8	-	TRBJ2-5	-	TGTGCCAGCAGCTGGGAGACCCAGTACTTC	CASSWETQYF
TRBV9	-	TRBJ2-3	TRBD2	TGTGCCAGCAGCGTAGCATTGGGGTCTAGCGGGTATAGCACAGATACGCAGTATTTT	CASSVALGSSGYSTDTQYF
TRBV19	-	TRBJ2-1	-	TGTGCCAGTAGCTTAGGCAGGGGTTCTAACAATGAGCAGTTCTTC	CASSLGRGSNNEQFF
TRBV30	-	TRBJ2-7	-	TGTGCCTGGAGTGCGGTATACGAGCAGTACTTC	CAWSAVYEQYF
TRBV5-1	-	TRBJ2-7	-	TGCGCCAGCAGAGCTGATAGGGGACCCTACGAGCAGTACTTC	CASRADRGPYEQYF
TRBV7-2	-	TRBJ2-1	-	TGTGCCAGCAGCTTGTACATGGAGGGTGAGCAGTTCTTC	CASSLYMEGEQFF
TRBV4-3	once	TRBJ2-5	TRBD2	TGCGCCAGCAGCCAACAAAGCGGGGGTGAGACCCAGTACTTC	CASSQQSGGETQYF
TRBV27	-	TRBJ2-1	TRBD2	TGTGCCAGCCGCTTGTTTGGACTAGCGGGAAACAATGAGCAGTTCTTC	CASRLFGLAGNNEQFF
TRBV7-8	-	TRBJ1-2	-	TGTGCCAGCAGCCCTGGGTCTACCGGCTACACCTTC	CASSPGSTGYTF
TRBV6-5	-	TRBJ2-7	TRBD1	TGTGCCAGCAGGTCCGGTTCAGGGGGCCCTTACGAGCAGTACTTC	CASRSGSGGPYEQYF
TRBV5-6	-	TRBJ2-5	-	TGTGCCAGCAGCTTCTGGGGGCGGCAAGAGACCCAGTACTTC	CASSFWGRQETQYF
TRBV5-4	once	TRBJ2-5	TRBD2	TGTGCCAGCAGCACTGGGGGGGGGAACCAAGAGACCCAGTACTTC	CASSTGGGNQETQYF
TRBV7-2	-	TRBJ2-7	-	TGTGCCAGCAGCTACCAGGGGGGAATGGACGAGCAGTACTTC	CASSYQGGMDEQYF
TRBV25-1	-	TRBJ1-4	-	TGTGCCAGCAAGAGGGTAGAGGGTGAAAAACTGTTTTTT	CASKRVEGEKLFF
TRBV21-1	-	TRBJ2-3	-	TGTGCCAGCACCCGGCGGGAGAATACAGATACGCAGTATTTT	CASTRRENTDTQYF
TRBV4-1	-	TRBJ2-7	-	TGCGCCAGCAGCCAACAGACCCTTTACGAGCAGTACTTC	CASSQQTLYEQYF
TRBV7-2	-	TRBJ1-5	-	TGTGCCAGCAGCCCCGGCCCTGGGGCGGCCGGACCTAATCAGCCCCAGCATTTT	CASSPGPGAAGPNQPQHF
TRBV5-1	once	TRBJ1-1	TRBD1	TGCGCCAGCAGCCCCTCAACAGGGGCGCGCACTGAAGCTTTCTTT	CASSPSTGARTEAFF
TRBV5-4	-	TRBJ2-2	-	TGTGCCAGCAGCTTGAAGGGGCGCGGGCACACCGGGGAGCTGTTTTTT	CASSLKGRGHTGELFF
TRBV7-3	-	TRBJ2-7	-	TGTGCCAGCAGCTTAATCAGGGTTAGGGGGGACGAGCAGTACTTC	CASSLIRVRGDEQYF